These 20 T cell receptor beta chains came from one sample sequenced in a study of shared clonotypes between healthy human individuals (dated by TCRdb to about 2020). The library was built by means of the immunoSEQ multiplex PCR assay. Drawn from immuneACCESS, this table holds only the in-frame rearrangements with V and J called that TCRdb kept. Clones are partly lost; checked studies trace under half to an unresolved V gene and leave the rest unexplained. Within this sample are some 1,100,000 clones, with 78% of them counted one time only. In total, the top ten clones hold approximately 0.5% of the sample. The sequencing sample was made of memory CD4+ T cells from PBMCs. In light of the paper, this sample's cell subset or site label describes: CD45RA-negative fraction. These TCRs come from a man between 18 and 35 years old in good health. Some clones in this sample may be carry-over from other donors' samples.

This chain uses TRBV21-1 with TRBJ1-1; the table's D call of TRBD1 was not tested on the DNA. TRBV21-1 is annotated as a pseudogene. CDR3 length: 17 residues. The CDR3 sequence is CASSKHTRTGGDTEAFF. The CDR3, as DNA: TGTGCCAGCAGCAAACACACCCGGACAGGGGGAGATACTGAAGCTTTCTTT.

The V call is TRBV19, the J call TRBJ2-4; weak D call: TRBD1 (5 bases). The CDR3 covers 12 residues. The germline CDR1 and CDR2 sequences are LNHDA and SQIVND (reference sequence). V lost 5 bases and J lost 7, with 9 bases in between. DNA for the CDR3: TGTGCCAGTAGTCCACGACAGAACATTCAGTACTTC. It is translated as CASSPRQNIQYF.

The rearrangement joins TRBV30 to TRBJ1-5; 8 positions agree with TRBD1. Germline CDR1 reads GTSNPN; CDR2 reads SVGIG (reference sequence). V shed 5 bases, J shed 2 bases, and the junction held 5 bases outside the gene matches. The CDR3 is 14 amino acids. The CDR3 sequence: CAWDRGQGNQPQHF. CDR3 in DNA: TGTGCCTGGGACCGGGGACAGGGCAATCAGCCCCAGCATTTT.

This chain connects TRBV28 to TRBJ1-5; D perhaps matches TRBD1 (6 bases). V lost 5 bases to trimming and J lost 5 bases, with 10 bases between them. Germline V gene sequence: CDR1 MDHEN, CDR2 SYDVKM. The CDR3 runs 13 residues. The CDR3 nucleotides read TGTGCCAGCAGTACGGGACACTATCAGCCCCAGCATTTT. It codes for CASSTGHYQPQHF.

The chain joins TRBV30 to TRBJ1-4; no definite D call. Per germline, CDR1 GTSNPN and CDR2 SVGIG (reference sequence). This CDR3 comprises 11 residues. Trimming removed 2 bases at V and 8 bases at J, with 6 bases between. The CDR3 region is CAWSIAEKLFF. The CDR3 bases are TGTGCCTGGAGTATAGCAGAAAAACTGTTTTTT.

The CDR3 DNA follows: TGTGCCAGCAGCTACCTGGGACAACGTCGCGAGCAGTACTTC. Residues: CASSYLGQRREQYF. The rearrangement links TRBV7-9 to TRBJ2-7, with D perhaps TRBD1 (6 bases). The germline V and J ends were trimmed by 4 bases and 6 bases, with 16 bases remaining between them. This CDR3 is 14 amino acids long. Per the germline V gene, CDR1 is SEHNR and CDR2 is FQNEAQ (reference sequence).

The V call is TRBV27, the J call TRBJ2-7; D might be TRBD2 (5 bases). This CDR3 region has 12 residues. CDR1 is MNHEY and CDR2 is SMNVEV in the germline V gene (reference sequence). V shed 6 bases and J shed 7 bases, with 13 bases lying between them. The CDR3 here is CASRTLRGEQYF. CDR3 nucleotides: TGTGCCAGCAGGACCTTACGGGGAGAGCAGTACTTC.

The chain couples TRBV18 to TRBJ2-4; D may be TRBD1 (7 bases). This CDR3 is built from 17 residues. Germline assignment: CDR1 KGHSH and CDR2 LQKENI. Trimming removed 0 bases from V and 3 bases from J, with 15 bases in between. CDR3 DNA sequence: TGTGCCAGCTCACCACCGGTTGGAGGGGGCAGCAAAAACATTCAGTACTTC. Protein: CASSPPVGGGSKNIQYF.

The rearrangement joins TRBV11-3 to TRBJ2-1, with TRBD2 identical over 11 bases. Trimming removed 3 bases from V and 9 bases from J; junction bases left unmatched: 10. From germline, CDR1 is SGHNT and CDR2 YENEEA. The CDR3 contains 16 residues. The chain's CDR3 is CASSFSSTSGMSEQFF. The DNA of the CDR3 is TGTGCCAGCAGCTTCTCTTCGACTAGCGGGATGTCTGAGCAGTTCTTC. The whole variable domain, filled in from reference TRBV11-3 and TRBJ2-1, reads EAGVVQSPRYKIIEKKQPVAFWCNPISGHNTLYWYLQNLGQGPELLIRYENEEAVDDSQLPKDRFSAERLKGVDSTLKIQPAELGDSAVYLCASSFSSTSGMSEQFFGPGTRLTVL.

The rearrangement uses TRBV25-1 and TRBJ2-1; D is perhaps TRBD2 (5 bases). The germline V and J ends were trimmed by 6 bases and 2 bases, with 20 bases remaining between them. The germline CDR1 and CDR2 sequences are MGHDK and SYGVNS. This CDR3 is built from 17 residues. Here the CDR3 reads CASSPLGPQRTYNEQFF. The CDR3 nucleotides are TGTGCCAGCAGCCCCCTCGGGCCCCAGCGGACCTACAATGAGCAGTTCTTC.

V gene TRBV5-6 combines with J gene TRBJ2-1, with 9 bases lining up with TRBD1. CDR1 and CDR2 from the germline V gene are SGHDT and YYEEEE. The CDR3 runs to 16 residues. Trimming removed 3 bases from V and 8 bases from J; junction bases left unmatched: 12. CDR3: CASSSGTGREGDEQFF. The CDR3 region has the DNA TGTGCCAGCAGCTCCGGGACAGGGAGGGAGGGCGATGAGCAGTTCTTC.

The chain employs TRBV5-5 and TRBJ2-5; D may be TRBD2 (6 bases). Trimming took off 8 bases at V and 3 bases at J, with 11 bases between the two ends. The CDR3 spans 12 residues. Germline V gene sequence: CDR1 SGHKS, CDR2 YYEKEE (reference sequence). CDR3 protein: CASFSGEETQYF. CDR3 nucleotide sequence: TGTGCCAGTTTCTCGGGAGAAGAGACCCAGTACTTC.

The CDR3 DNA reads TGCAGCGTCGTGGCCCCGGGCAGGACGGGGGGCTATGGCTACACCTTC. Translating gives CSVVAPGRTGGYGYTF. The chain carries TRBV29-1 and TRBJ1-2; tentatively, D is TRBD1 (5 bases). Germline values: CDR1 SQVTM, CDR2 ANQGSEA. Deletions cut 6 bases from V and 4 bases from J, with 24 bases between. The CDR3 length is 16 residues.

The V and J genes are TRBV9 and TRBJ2-1; perhaps TRBD2 as D (5 bases). V dropped 4 bases and J dropped 5 bases, with 16 bases sitting between them. The CDR3 loop spans 15 amino acids. In germline, CDR1 is SGDLS, CDR2 YYNGEE. This chain's CDR3 is CASSRDGRLDNEQFF. In nucleotides, the CDR3 is TGTGCCAGCAGCAGAGATGGGAGACTCGACAATGAGCAGTTCTTC.

The chain employs TRBV5-1 and TRBJ1-1; TRBD1 matches at 7 bases. Germline lookup yields CDR1 SGHRS and CDR2 YFSETQ. Trimming took 5 bases from V and 4 from J; bases not matched to a gene: 5. This CDR3 has 13 amino acids. CDR3 in DNA: TGCGCCAGCAGGTCGACAGGGTCCACTGAAGCTTTCTTT. It codes for CASRSTGSTEAFF. Using reference TRBV5-1 and TRBJ1-1 for the parts outside the CDR3, the full variable domain is KAGVTQTPRYLIKTRGQQVTLSCSPISGHRSVSWYQQTPGQGLQFLFEYFSETQRNKGNFPGRFSGRQFSNSRSEMNVSTLELGDSALYLCASRSTGSTEAFFGQGTRLTVV.

The chain links TRBV5-4 to TRBJ1-4; 7 bases fit TRBD1. With 0 bases clipped from V and 8 bases from J, the junction kept 7 bases outside the gene matches. The CDR3 has 15 residues. In germline, CDR1 is SGHNT, CDR2 YYREEE (reference sequence). CDR3 bases: TGTGCCAGCAGCTTGGACCTTGCCAGGGGGGAAAAACTGTTTTTT. It yields the protein CASSLDLARGEKLFF.

The genes are TRBV6-6 and TRBJ2-7; no definite D call. The CDR3 consists of 12 residues. V was trimmed by 5 bases and J by 4 bases, leaving 9 bases between them. CDR1 is MNHNY, CDR2 SVGAGI, per germline (reference sequence). CDR3 DNA: TGTGCCAGCAGTGGGCCTACGTACGAGCAGTACTTC. As protein: CASSGPTYEQYF.

The rearrangement links TRBV27 to TRBJ1-1; D is unresolved. The length of the CDR3 is 13 residues. Per germline, CDR1 MNHEY and CDR2 SMNVEV (reference sequence). Trimming pared 1 base from V and 5 bases from J, leaving 8 bases between. The CDR3 DNA sequence: TGTGCCAGCAGTTTATTGGCCAGTACTGAAGCTTTCTTT. This codes for CASSLLASTEAFF.

This chain uses TRBV7-3 with TRBJ2-7, with D perhaps given as TRBD1 or TRBD2 (5 bases each). The CDR3 runs to 15 residues. V lost 4 bases and J lost 1, with 14 bases in between. The germline V gene encodes CDR1 SGHTA and CDR2 FQGTGA. The CDR3: CASSSPGRGSYEQYF. For the CDR3, the DNA is TGTGCCAGCAGCTCCCCGGGACGGGGTTCCTACGAGCAGTACTTC.

This clone showed up just a few times. This chain links TRBV5-6 with TRBJ2-3; D gene ambiguous. Trimming removed 0 bases from V and 2 bases from J, with 4 bases in between. The CDR3 has 13 amino acids. The V gene's germline CDR1 is SGHDT and CDR2 YYEEEE. DNA for the CDR3: TGTGCCAGCAGCTTGGCTAACACAGATACGCAGTATTTT. Its protein product is CASSLANTDTQYF.